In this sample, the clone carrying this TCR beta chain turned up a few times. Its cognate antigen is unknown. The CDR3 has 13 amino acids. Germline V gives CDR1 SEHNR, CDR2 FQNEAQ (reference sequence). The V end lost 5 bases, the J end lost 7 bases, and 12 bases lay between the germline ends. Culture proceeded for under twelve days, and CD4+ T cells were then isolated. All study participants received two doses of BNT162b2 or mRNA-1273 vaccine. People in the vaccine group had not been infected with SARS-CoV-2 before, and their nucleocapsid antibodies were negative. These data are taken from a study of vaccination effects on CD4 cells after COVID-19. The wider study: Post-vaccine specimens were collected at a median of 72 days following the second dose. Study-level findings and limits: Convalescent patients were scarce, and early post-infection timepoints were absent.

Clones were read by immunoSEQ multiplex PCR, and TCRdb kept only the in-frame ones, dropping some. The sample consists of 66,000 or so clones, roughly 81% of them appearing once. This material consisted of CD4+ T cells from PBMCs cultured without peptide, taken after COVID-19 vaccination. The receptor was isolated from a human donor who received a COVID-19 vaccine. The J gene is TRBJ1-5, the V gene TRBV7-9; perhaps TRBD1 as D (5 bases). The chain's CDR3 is CASSQDIMQPQHF. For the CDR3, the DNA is TGTGCCAGCAGCCAGGACATTATGCAGCCCCAGCATTTT.